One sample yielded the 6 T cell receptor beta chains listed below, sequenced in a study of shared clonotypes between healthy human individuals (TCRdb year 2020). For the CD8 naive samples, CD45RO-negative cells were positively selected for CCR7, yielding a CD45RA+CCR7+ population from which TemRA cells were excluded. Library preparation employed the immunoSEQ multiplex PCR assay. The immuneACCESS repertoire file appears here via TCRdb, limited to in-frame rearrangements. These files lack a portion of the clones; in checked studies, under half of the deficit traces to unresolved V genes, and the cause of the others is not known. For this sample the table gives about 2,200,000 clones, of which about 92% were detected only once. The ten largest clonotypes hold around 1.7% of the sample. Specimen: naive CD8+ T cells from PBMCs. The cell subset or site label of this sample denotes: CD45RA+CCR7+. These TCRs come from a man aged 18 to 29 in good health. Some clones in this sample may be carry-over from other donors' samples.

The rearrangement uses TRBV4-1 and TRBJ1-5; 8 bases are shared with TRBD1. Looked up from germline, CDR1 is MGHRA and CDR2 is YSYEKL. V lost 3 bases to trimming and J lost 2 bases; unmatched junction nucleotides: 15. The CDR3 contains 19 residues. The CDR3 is CASSQIVDRERSGNQPQHF. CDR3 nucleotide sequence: TGCGCCAGCAGCCAGATAGTGGACAGGGAACGGTCCGGCAATCAGCCCCAGCATTTT.

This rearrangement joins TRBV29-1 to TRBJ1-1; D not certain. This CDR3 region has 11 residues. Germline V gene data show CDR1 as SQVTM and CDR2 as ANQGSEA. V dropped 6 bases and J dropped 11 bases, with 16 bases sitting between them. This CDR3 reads CSVLTPSEAFF. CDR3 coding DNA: TGCAGCGTCCTAACCCCCTCGGAGGCTTTCTTT.

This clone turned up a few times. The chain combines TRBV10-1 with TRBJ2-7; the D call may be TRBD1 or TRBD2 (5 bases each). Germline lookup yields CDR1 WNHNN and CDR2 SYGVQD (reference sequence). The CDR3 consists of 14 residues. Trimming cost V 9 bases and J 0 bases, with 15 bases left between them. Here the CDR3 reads CASGWGTHSYEQYF. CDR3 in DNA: TGCGCCAGTGGGTGGGGGACGCACTCCTACGAGCAGTACTTC.

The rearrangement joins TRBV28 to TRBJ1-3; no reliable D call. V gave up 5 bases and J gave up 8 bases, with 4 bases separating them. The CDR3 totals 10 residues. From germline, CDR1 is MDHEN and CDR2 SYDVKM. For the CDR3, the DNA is TGTGCCAGCAGTGACTACACCATATATTTT. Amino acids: CASSDYTIYF.

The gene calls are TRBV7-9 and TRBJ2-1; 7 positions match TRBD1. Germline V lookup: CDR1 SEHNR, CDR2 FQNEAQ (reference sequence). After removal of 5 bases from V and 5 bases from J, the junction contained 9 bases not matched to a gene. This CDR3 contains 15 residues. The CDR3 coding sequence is TGTGCCAGCAGCGAACAGGGGACGCTGGACAATGAGCAGTTCTTC. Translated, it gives CASSEQGTLDNEQFF.

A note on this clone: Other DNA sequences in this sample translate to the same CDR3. The CDR3 sequence is CSVELPGTGRLYGYTF. The CDR3, as DNA: TGCAGCGTTGAACTGCCCGGGACAGGGCGACTCTATGGCTACACCTTC. This rearrangement joins TRBV29-1 to TRBJ1-2; 9 bases are a match to TRBD1. This CDR3 contains 16 residues. Germline values: CDR1 SQVTM, CDR2 ANQGSEA. The V and J ends lost 2 bases and 4 bases, in that order; junction bases with no gene match: 11.